This note documents a single T cell receptor (beta chain) sequence. Its antigen is unknown. The data were obtained in a study of cytomegalovirus exposure and HLA in healthy donors. Findings of the study overall: Apparent HLA restriction characterized most CMV-associated TCR beta chains in a later analysis.

Amplification used 60 Vbeta primers and 13 Jbeta primers. Profiled with immunoSEQ multiplex PCR; TCRdb holds only in-frame clones, not every one. Altogether more than 100,000 clones are present, roughly 14% being singletons, with the ten largest covering roughly 2%. Healthy bone marrow donors formed the donor group. The CDR3 length is 10 residues. This receptor was taken from a young woman in good health and CMV-seronegative. Specimen: PBMCs. The chain recombines TRBV21-1 with TRBJ2-5; the D call TRBD2 from the table was never checked on the DNA. TRBV21-1 is labeled a pseudogene. CDR3 bases: TGTGCCAGCAGCAAAGGAGGCCCGTACTTC. Encoded protein: CASSKGGPYF.